Below, 14 T cell receptor beta chains from the same sample are listed, as sequenced in a study of blood T cell repertoires in COVID-19. Here immunoSEQ multiplex PCR was the method, and the copy in TCRdb shows in-frame clones only, minus some. The sample holds around 78,000 clones, about 80% seen once. The sequencing sample was made of peripheral blood. The receptors here all came from a human donor in a cohort sampled during active COVID-19.

The DNA for the CDR3 is TGTGCCACCAGCAGAGACCAACGAAACAGGGGTTCGGGTGGCTACACCTTC. It yields the protein CATSRDQRNRGSGGYTF. V is TRBV15 and J is TRBJ1-2, with 7 bases lining up with TRBD1. The CDR3 consists of 17 residues. Unmatched junction bases numbered 14, after V lost 0 bases and J lost 7 bases. The germline V gene has CDR1 LNHNV and CDR2 YYDKDF (reference sequence). Looking up the rest from reference TRBV15 and TRBJ1-2 gives the full variable domain: DAMVIQNPRYQVTQFGKPVTLSCSQTLNHNVMYWYQQKSSQAPKLLFHYYDKDFNNEADTPDNFQSRRPNTSFCFLDIRSPGLGDTAMYLCATSRDQRNRGSGGYTFGSGTRLTVV.

The chain employs TRBV4-1 and TRBJ2-1, with 8 bases lining up with TRBD2. J lost 1 base, V lost 7 bases, and 6 bases had no gene match. The CDR3 contains 15 residues. Looked up from germline, CDR1 is MGHRA and CDR2 is YSYEKL. The CDR3 spells CASTSGGTSYNEQFF. For the CDR3, the DNA is TGCGCCAGCACCTCGGGGGGGACATCCTACAATGAGCAGTTCTTC.

The chain recombines TRBV3-1 (or the pseudogene TRBV3-2) with TRBJ1-3; D uncertain. Trimming took 0 bases from V and 3 from J, leaving 9 bases between them. CDR3 length equals 15 residues. Germline V gene lookup returns CDR1 LGHDT and CDR2 YNNKEL (reference sequence). The CDR3 reads CASSQDAVNGNTIYF. Written as DNA, the CDR3 is TGTGCCAGCAGCCAAGACGCAGTAAATGGAAACACCATATATTTT.

V usage is TRBV18 and J usage is TRBJ2-7; the D gene is possibly TRBD1 (7 bases). Germline CDR1 KGHSH, CDR2 LQKENI. The length of the CDR3 is 16 residues. V lost 0 bases and J lost 2, with 14 bases in between. The CDR3 region is CASSPPRGQTPYEQYF. The CDR3, as DNA: TGTGCCAGCTCACCACCGCGGGGACAGACCCCCTACGAGCAGTACTTC.

The V and J genes are TRBV5-1 and TRBJ2-7, with TRBD1 identical over 8 bases. Germline V CDR1 and CDR2: SGHRS, YFSETQ. CDR3 size: 16 residues. V dropped 6 bases and J dropped 0; count of bases not matched to a gene: 11. The CDR3 loop reads CASNFSGQGRSYEQYF. In DNA, the CDR3 is TGCGCCAGCAATTTCTCAGGACAGGGACGCTCCTACGAGCAGTACTTC.

The chain uses TRBV7-2 and TRBJ2-3; D remains unclear. CDR1 and CDR2 from the germline V gene are SGHTA and FQGNSA. The V end lost 2 bases, the J end lost 6 bases, and 6 bases lay between the germline ends. CDR3 size: 12 residues. CDR3 bases: TGTGCCAGCAGCTTAACGAGGGATACGCAGTATTTT. This translates into CASSLTRDTQYF.

The chain employs TRBV5-1 and TRBJ1-1; tentatively, D is TRBD1 (6 bases). Germline CDR1 SGHRS, CDR2 YFSETQ. The germline V and J ends were trimmed by 3 bases and 3 bases, with 18 bases remaining between them. CDR3 length: 16 residues. The CDR3 DNA reads as TGCGCCAGCAGCTCCATTCCCCGAGGGGGGGACACTGAAGCTTTCTTT. Its protein product is CASSSIPRGGDTEAFF.

This sequence joins TRBV7-2 and TRBJ2-1; D is unresolved. V gave up 3 bases and J gave up 0 bases, with 9 bases separating them. The CDR3 consists of 15 residues. Germline V gene data show CDR1 as SGHTA and CDR2 as FQGNSA. CDR3 in amino acids: CASSFYEPSYNEQFF. For the CDR3, the DNA is TGTGCCAGCAGCTTCTATGAACCCTCCTACAATGAGCAGTTCTTC. The full variable domain, its missing parts supplied by reference TRBV7-2 and TRBJ2-1, is GAGVSQSPSNKVTEKGKDVELRCDPISGHTALYWYRQSLGQGLEFLIYFQGNSAPDKSGLPSDRFSAERTGGSVSTLTIQRTQQEDSAVYLCASSFYEPSYNEQFFGPGTRLTVL.

V usage is TRBV10-3 and J usage is TRBJ1-2; D gene uncertain. The CDR3 length is 13 residues. The V end lost 4 bases, the J end lost 6 bases, and 12 bases lay between the germline ends. Germline loops: CDR1 ENHRY, CDR2 SYGVKD. The CDR3 is CAISGSLGNGYTF. Here the CDR3 DNA reads TGTGCCATCAGTGGTAGCCTCGGTAATGGCTACACCTTC.

This chain uses TRBV24-1 with TRBJ2-1, with D possibly TRBD2 on 5 matching bases. The CDR3 spans 11 residues. V was shortened by 7 bases and J by 9 bases, with 9 bases between the two germline ends. Germline CDR1 reads KGHDR; CDR2 reads SFDVKD. The CDR3 loop is CATSMAGEQFF. CDR3 in DNA: TGTGCCACCAGCATGGCGGGTGAGCAGTTCTTC.

The rearrangement uses TRBV12-3 or TRBV12-4 and TRBJ2-7; TRBD1 aligns across 9 bases. This CDR3 is 13 amino acids long. J was trimmed by 5 bases and V by 6 bases; bases with no gene match: 5. The CDR3 is CASSQDRGDEQYF. CDR3 in DNA: TGTGCCAGCAGCCAGGACAGGGGTGACGAGCAGTACTTC.

J is TRBJ2-7 and V is TRBV30; the D is unclear. CDR3 size: 12 residues. V was shortened by 0 bases and J by 4 bases, with 7 bases between the two germline ends. Germline lookup yields CDR1 GTSNPN and CDR2 SVGIG (reference sequence). The CDR3 spells CAWSVQDYEQYF. The CDR3 bases are TGTGCCTGGAGTGTACAAGATTACGAGCAGTACTTC. Drawing the rest from reference TRBV30 and TRBJ2-7, the complete variable domain is SQTIHQWPATLVQPVGSPLSLECTVEGTSNPNLYWYRQAAGRGLQLLFYSVGIGQISSEVPQNLSASRPQDRQFILSSKKLLLSDSGFYLCAWSVQDYEQYFGPGTRLTVT.

The chain carries TRBV7-9 and TRBJ1-2; a possible D gene is TRBD1 (6 bases). V was cut by 1 base and J by 6 bases, with 15 bases left in between. This CDR3 region has 15 residues. Germline lookup yields CDR1 SEHNR and CDR2 FQNEAQ (reference sequence). CDR3 sequence: CASSLGPGAQNGYTF. CDR3 nucleotides: TGTGCCAGCAGCTTAGGGCCAGGGGCGCAAAATGGCTACACCTTC.

This sequence joins TRBV7-8 and TRBJ1-4; 10 nucleotides line up with TRBD1. Trimming at V came to 5 bases and at J to 6 bases, leaving 12 bases not matched to a gene. Germline V lookup: CDR1 SGHVS, CDR2 FQNEAQ. The length of the CDR3 is 17 residues. The CDR3 nucleotides read TGTGCCAGCAGCCCCAGGACAGGGGGGGACTTTGATGAAAAACTGTTTTTT. Translation: CASSPRTGGDFDEKLFF.